The 7 T cell receptor beta chains in this list originate from one sample, sequenced in a study of blood T cell repertoires in COVID-19. Produced via immunoSEQ multiplex PCR; TCRdb's table is partial and in-frame only. In the table there are about 300,000 clones, just under 90% of which are singletons. Sequencing used peripheral blood. All receptors come from a young woman with COVID-19, enrolled during active disease.

This chain joins TRBV5-6 and TRBJ1-3; 8 bases match TRBD1. V shed 4 bases and J 8 bases; nucleotides not matched to a gene: 8. Looked up from germline, CDR1 is SGHDT and CDR2 is YYEEEE. The length of the CDR3 is 14 residues. The CDR3 here is CASSPRTGLDTIYF. The CDR3 DNA is TGTGCCAGCAGCCCCAGGACAGGGCTCGACACCATATATTTT.

The CDR3 is CASSLTHWRGNQNTEAFF. The CDR3 coding sequence is TGTGCCAGCAGCCTAACTCATTGGAGGGGCAACCAGAACACTGAAGCTTTCTTT. V usage is TRBV13 and J usage is TRBJ1-1; D might be TRBD1 (5 bases). CDR3 length equals 18 residues. In germline, CDR1 is PRHDT, CDR2 FYEKMQ (reference sequence). V was clipped by 5 bases and J by 1 base, with 23 bases between them.

The gene calls are TRBV5-1 and TRBJ1-2; 10 nucleotides agree with TRBD1. This CDR3 contains 15 residues. Germline V gene sequence: CDR1 SGHRS, CDR2 YFSETQ. Trimming took 7 bases from V and 4 from J; bases not matched to a gene: 10. CDR3: CASRPTGGVGYGYTF. CDR3 in DNA: TGCGCCAGCCGTCCGACAGGGGGCGTCGGCTATGGCTACACCTTC.

The V and J genes are TRBV4-1 and TRBJ1-1, with D uncertain. Germline loops: CDR1 MGHRA, CDR2 YSYEKL. This CDR3 has 13 amino acids. V was trimmed by 5 bases and J by 4 bases, leaving 11 bases between them. Here the CDR3 reads CASSALGGTEAFF. Here the CDR3 DNA reads TGCGCCAGCAGCGCCCTCGGAGGCACTGAAGCTTTCTTT.

J is TRBJ1-4 and V is TRBV30; weak D call: TRBD1 (5 bases). This CDR3 comprises 15 residues. The germline gives CDR1 GTSNPN, CDR2 SVGIG (reference sequence). V lost 4 bases and J 5 bases, leaving 17 bases between the germline ends. CDR3 DNA: TGTGCCTGGAACGACCAGGGTTATAGGAATGAAAAACTGTTTTTT. It translates to CAWNDQGYRNEKLFF. Filled out from reference TRBV30 and TRBJ1-4, the complete variable domain reads SQTIHQWPATLVQPVGSPLSLECTVEGTSNPNLYWYRQAAGRGLQLLFYSVGIGQISSEVPQNLSASRPQDRQFILSSKKLLLSDSGFYLCAWNDQGYRNEKLFFGSGTQLSVL.

The V call is TRBV7-3, the J call TRBJ2-5; 9 nucleotides line up with TRBD2. The trim removed 5 bases at V and 2 bases at J, leaving 9 bases unmatched. Germline V gene data show CDR1 as SGHTA and CDR2 as FQGTGA. This CDR3 has 16 residues. For the CDR3, the DNA is TGTGCCAGCAGCGTGGGACTAGCTCCGTTACAAGAGACCCAGTACTTC. Translated, it gives CASSVGLAPLQETQYF.

The chain carries TRBV28 and TRBJ1-4; TRBD1 might be the D (5 bases). V was cut by 10 bases and J by 7 bases, with 19 bases left in between. The CDR3 covers 14 residues. The germline V gene encodes CDR1 MDHEN and CDR2 SYDVKM. For the CDR3, the DNA is TGTGCCACCGGTGTGGGGGGTGTCGGTGAAAAACTGTTTTTT. This sequence encodes CATGVGGVGEKLFF. Full variable domain (outside the CDR3, taken from reference TRBV28 and TRBJ1-4): DVKVTQSSRYLVKRTGEKVFLECVQDMDHENMFWYRQDPGLGLRLIYFSYDVKMKEKGDIPEGYSVSREKKERFSLILESASTNQTSMYLCATGVGGVGEKLFFGSGTQLSVL.